The clone carrying this T cell receptor beta chain was detected many times. The antigen is not known. Per the germline V gene, CDR1 is KGHSH and CDR2 is LQKENI. The CDR3 is 15 amino acids. Trimming removed 0 bases from V and 7 bases from J; junction bases left unmatched: 5. Two time points each involved a draw of about 6 milliliters of peripheral blood. This sample was included in a study of prognosis after radiotherapy for stage I lung cancer. Genomic DNA provided the template from which TCR beta CDR3 was amplified by two-round multiplex PCR. Round-one PCR had primers specific to each TRBV and TRBJ gene. Each CDR3 protein is one row after TCRdb ran MiXCR on the multiplex PCR reads. The sample records 22,000 or so distinct CDR3 sequences, 43% being singletons. Broader study findings: It was in patients who developed distant metastases that Shannon entropy after stereotactic body radiation therapy was lower. The median unique TCR clone count dropped from roughly 9,900 to 7,200 after stereotactic body radiation therapy.

The sample consisted of PBMCs, taken before or after stereotactic body radiation therapy (not recorded which). The TCR originated in a donor aged 50 or older with non-small cell lung cancer. The chain employs TRBV18 and TRBJ2-1, with TRBD2 matching 8 bases. This CDR3 is CASSPPQRESNEQFF. The CDR3 nucleotides are TGTGCCAGCTCACCACCTCAGCGGGAGTCAAATGAGCAGTTCTTC.